This T cell receptor (beta chain) was sequenced during a study of shared clonotypes between healthy human individuals. Points on this clone: Its antigen is still unknown.

Study-wide points: Among a few donors, around 5% of naive CD4 clonotypes were found in common. Relative to their counterparts shared across all four donors, non-shared clonotypes exhibited diminished generation probabilities. Naive subsets generally exceeded memory subsets in estimated richness.

This table comes from immunoSEQ multiplex PCR, and its TCRdb copy is limited to in-frame clones, with some not included. The sample contains over a million clones, 65% to 75% of which appear only once. Trimming removed 10 bases from V and 4 bases from J; junction bases left unmatched: 15. The CDR3 extends over 15 amino acids. CDR1 and CDR2 from the germline V gene are MNHNS and SASEGT. The donors, healthy adults who were HIV-negative, had experienced no recent acute infections or vaccinations. The sequenced sample consisted of memory CD4+ T cells sorted from blood. The subset was: CD45RA-negative fraction. V usage is TRBV6-1 and J usage is TRBJ1-2; 7 bases match TRBD1. The sequence was collected from a man younger than 35 in good health. CDR3: CAINRGLVVVYGYTF. CDR3 sequence (DNA): TGTGCCATCAACAGGGGTCTCGTGGTGGTCTATGGCTACACCTTC.